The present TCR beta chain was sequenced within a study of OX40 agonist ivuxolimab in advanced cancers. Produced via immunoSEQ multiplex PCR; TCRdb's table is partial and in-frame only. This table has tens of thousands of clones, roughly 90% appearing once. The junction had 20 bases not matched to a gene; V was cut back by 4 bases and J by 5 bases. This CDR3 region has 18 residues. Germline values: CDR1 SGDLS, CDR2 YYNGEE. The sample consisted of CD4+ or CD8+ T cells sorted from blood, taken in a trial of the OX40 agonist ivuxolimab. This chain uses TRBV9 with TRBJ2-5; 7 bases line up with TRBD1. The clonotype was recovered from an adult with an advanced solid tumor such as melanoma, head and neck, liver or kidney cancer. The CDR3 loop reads CASSSSRGSRTGEETQYF. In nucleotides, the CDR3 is TGTGCCAGCAGCTCTAGCCGGGGTTCCAGAACAGGGGAGGAGACCCAGTACTTC.